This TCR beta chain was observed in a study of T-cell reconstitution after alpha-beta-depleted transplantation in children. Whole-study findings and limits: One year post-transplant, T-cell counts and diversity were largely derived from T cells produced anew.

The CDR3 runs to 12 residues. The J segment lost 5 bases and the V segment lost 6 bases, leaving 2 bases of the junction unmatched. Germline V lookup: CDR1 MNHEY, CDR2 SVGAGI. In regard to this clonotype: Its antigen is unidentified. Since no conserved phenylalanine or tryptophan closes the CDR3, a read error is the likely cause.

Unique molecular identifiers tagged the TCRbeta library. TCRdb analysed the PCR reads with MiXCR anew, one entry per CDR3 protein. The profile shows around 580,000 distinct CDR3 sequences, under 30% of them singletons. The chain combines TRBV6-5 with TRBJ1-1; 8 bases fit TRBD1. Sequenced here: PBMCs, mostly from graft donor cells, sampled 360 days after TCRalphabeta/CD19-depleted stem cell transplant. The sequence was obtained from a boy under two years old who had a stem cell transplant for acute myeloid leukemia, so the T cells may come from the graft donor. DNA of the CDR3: TGTGCCAGCAGGGACAGGGTGACTGAAGCTTTCTAT. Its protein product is CASRDRVTEAFY.